This T cell receptor beta chain was identified in a study of blood T cell repertoires in COVID-19. From germline, CDR1 is MGHRA and CDR2 YSYEKL. Trimming pared 8 bases from V and 8 bases from J, leaving 16 bases between. CDR3 length equals 13 residues. The protocol was immunoSEQ multiplex PCR, while the TCRdb copy is restricted to in-frame clones and leaves out a portion. This sample has about 47,000 clones, with 68% found just once. This clone was observed once. The sample was peripheral blood. The sequence came from a woman between 65 and 79 years old with acute or convalescent COVID-19. V is TRBV4-1 and J is TRBJ2-1, with a weak D call TRBD2 (6 bases). In DNA form, the CDR3 reads TGCGCCAGCCGTTTGCCGGCTAGCGATGAGCAGTTCTTC. As protein: CASRLPASDEQFF.